This T cell receptor beta chain came from a study of blood T cells in healthy people across ages. Whole-study results and caveats: Comparison with aged donors showed that long-lived donors had more naive CD4+ cells and higher diversity.

Primers used in a second PCR of roughly 6 to 11 cycles were a sample-barcoded 5' primer and a J-beta primer mix. TCRdb itself ran the 5' RACE reads through MiXCR, one entry per CDR3 protein. The sample records roughly 800,000 distinct CDR3 sequences, about 34% being singletons. CDR1 and CDR2 (germline): SGHRS, YFSETQ. The CDR3 totals 15 residues. A word on this clonotype: Its target is unknown. Germline and junction disagree at one end, which may indicate a read error.

This receptor was identified in a man aged 18 to 29 in good health. The sequenced sample consisted of blood. V gene TRBV5-1 combines with J gene TRBJ2-7; 7 bases line up with TRBD1. In DNA, the CDR3 is TGCGCCAGCGGCTTACAGGGGAGTAAGATCTACGAGCAGTACTTC. Translation gives CASGLQGSKIYEQYF. The whole variable domain, remainder taken from reference TRBV5-1 and TRBJ2-7, is KAGVTQTPRYLIKTRGQQVTLSCSPISGHRSVSWYQQTPGQGLQFLFEYFSETQRNKGNFPGRFSGRQFSNSRSEMNVSTLELGDSALYLCASGLQGSKIYEQYFGPGTRLTVT.